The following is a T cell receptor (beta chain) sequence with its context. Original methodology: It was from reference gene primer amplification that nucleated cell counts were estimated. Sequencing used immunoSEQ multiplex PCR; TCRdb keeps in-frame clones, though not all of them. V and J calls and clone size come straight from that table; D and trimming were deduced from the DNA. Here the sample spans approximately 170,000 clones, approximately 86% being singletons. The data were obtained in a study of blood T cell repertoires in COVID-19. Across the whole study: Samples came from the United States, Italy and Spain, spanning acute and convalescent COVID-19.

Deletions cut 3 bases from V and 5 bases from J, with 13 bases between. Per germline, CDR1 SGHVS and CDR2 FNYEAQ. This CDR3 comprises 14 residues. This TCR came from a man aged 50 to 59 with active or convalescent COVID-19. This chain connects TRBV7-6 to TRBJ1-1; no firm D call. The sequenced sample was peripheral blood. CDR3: CASSFSGGETEAFF. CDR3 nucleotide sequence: TGTGCCAGCAGCTTTAGCGGCGGGGAGACTGAAGCTTTCTTT. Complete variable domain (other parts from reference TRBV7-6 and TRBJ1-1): GAGVSQSPRYKVTKRGQDVALRCDPISGHVSLYWYRQALGQGPEFLTYFNYEAQQDKSGLPNDRFSAERPEGSISTLTIQRTEQRDSAMYRCASSFSGGETEAFFGQGTRLTVV.